The 30 T cell receptor beta chains given below trace back to one sample, sequenced in a study of blood T cell repertoires in COVID-19. The table came from immunoSEQ multiplex PCR; TCRdb's copy has only in-frame clones and leaves some out. The sample shows some 45,000 clones, over 80% of them seen only once. The specimen sequenced was peripheral blood. The receptors were sampled from a man in his sixties with active COVID-19.

The V call is TRBV3-1 (or the pseudogene TRBV3-2), the J call TRBJ1-2, with 8 bases identical to TRBD1. Germline CDR1 and CDR2: LGHDT and YNNKEL (reference sequence). V shed 1 base, J shed 2 bases, and the junction held 6 bases outside the gene matches. The CDR3 consists of 16 residues. The CDR3 DNA is TGTGCCAGCAGCCAAGCGTTCGGACAGGGAAACTATGGCTACACCTTC. This sequence encodes CASSQAFGQGNYGYTF.

This clone was seen only once. V usage is TRBV6-1 and J usage is TRBJ1-6; D is unclear. CDR1 MNHNS and CDR2 SASEGT come from the germline V gene. The CDR3 is made up of 17 amino acids. Trimming removed 4 bases from V and 0 bases from J, with 13 bases in between. The CDR3 nucleotides are TGTGCCAGCAGTGCGACAAGGAGGAGCTCCTATAATTCACCCCTCCACTTT. Protein sequence: CASSATRRSSYNSPLHF.

This clone was found once. The chain combines TRBV24-1 with TRBJ2-1; 9 positions match TRBD2. There are 15 residues in the CDR3. V dropped 6 bases and J dropped 5; count of bases not matched to a gene: 7. Germline values: CDR1 KGHDR, CDR2 SFDVKD. CDR3 bases: TGTGCCACCAGTCCCGCGGGGGGGGTGGACAATGAGCAGTTCTTC. Translation: CATSPAGGVDNEQFF.

This chain joins TRBV6-5 and TRBJ2-1; D possibly corresponds to TRBD2 (6 bases). The length of the CDR3 is 13 residues. Germline lookup yields CDR1 MNHEY and CDR2 SVGAGI. Trimming removed 6 bases from V and 4 bases from J, with 10 bases in between. The CDR3 sequence: CASRGLDYNEQFF. CDR3 nucleotide sequence: TGTGCCAGCAGGGGACTGGATTACAATGAGCAGTTCTTC.

This chain joins TRBV9 and TRBJ2-2, with 10 bases identical to TRBD1. J lost 0 bases, V lost 4 bases, and 9 bases had no gene match. Germline-derived CDR1 and CDR2 are SGDLS and YYNGEE. The CDR3 is 18 amino acids. Here the CDR3 DNA reads TGTGCCAGCAGCCTGGGACAGGGGAGTCCCGCGAACACCGGGGAGCTGTTTTTT. Protein product: CASSLGQGSPANTGELFF.

The rearrangement uses TRBV27 and TRBJ2-1, with unresolved D. Germline CDR1 is MNHEY and CDR2 is SMNVEV (reference sequence). The CDR3 sequence is 12 residues long. V dropped 5 bases and J dropped 12 bases, with 14 bases sitting between them. The chain's CDR3 is CASSPTTYGQFF. CDR3 sequence (DNA): TGTGCCAGCAGTCCAACCACCTATGGGCAGTTCTTC.

This chain uses TRBV30 with TRBJ1-1; 7 bases fit TRBD1. There are 14 residues in the CDR3. CDR1 GTSNPN and CDR2 SVGIG come from the germline V gene (reference sequence). The junction had 4 bases not matched to a gene; V was cut back by 3 bases and J by 0 bases. The CDR3 protein is CAWSMGQLNTEAFF. CDR3 nucleotides: TGTGCCTGGAGCATGGGACAGCTGAACACTGAAGCTTTCTTT. Full variable domain (remainder filled in from reference TRBV30 and TRBJ1-1): SQTIHQWPATLVQPVGSPLSLECTVEGTSNPNLYWYRQAAGRGLQLLFYSVGIGQISSEVPQNLSASRPQDRQFILSSKKLLLSDSGFYLCAWSMGQLNTEAFFGQGTRLTVV.

The rearrangement joins TRBV6-6 to TRBJ1-2, with TRBD1 as a possible D gene (5 bases). Trimming removed 2 bases from V and 2 bases from J, with 12 bases in between. The CDR3 sequence is 15 residues long. Germline V gene lookup returns CDR1 MNHNY and CDR2 SVGAGI (reference sequence). The CDR3 spells CASSYARAGNYGYTF. CDR3 DNA sequence: TGTGCCAGCAGTTACGCCAGGGCAGGGAACTATGGCTACACCTTC.

The table lists this clone with a count of one. This chain joins TRBV5-1 and TRBJ2-7; no firm D call. V was trimmed by 0 bases and J by 2 bases, leaving 12 bases between them. Germline V gene sequence: CDR1 SGHRS, CDR2 YFSETQ. This CDR3 contains 15 residues. CDR3 loop: CASSLEPGTAYEQYF. DNA of the CDR3: TGCGCCAGCAGCTTGGAACCAGGTACGGCCTACGAGCAGTACTTC.

In this sample, this clone turned up once. The V and J genes are TRBV25-1 and TRBJ2-7; TRBD1 aligns across 7 bases. V gave up 5 bases and J gave up 2 bases; unmatched junction bases: 3. The CDR3 loop spans 13 amino acids. CDR1 and CDR2 from the germline V gene are MGHDK and SYGVNS. Here the CDR3 DNA reads TGTGCCAGCAGTAAACAGGGGACCTACGAGCAGTACTTC. Encoded protein: CASSKQGTYEQYF.

The V call is TRBV5-7, the J call TRBJ1-1; D gene uncertain. TRBV5-7 is assigned to the ORF class and has an uncertain function. V lost 4 bases to trimming and J lost 3 bases, with 7 bases between them. The CDR3 is 12 amino acids. CDR3 residues: CASSPRDTEAFF. Written as DNA, the CDR3 is TGTGCCAGCAGCCCCCGGGACACTGAAGCTTTCTTT.

The V and J genes are TRBV9 and TRBJ2-1, with TRBD2 matching 15 bases. The CDR3 has 15 residues. CDR1 SGDLS and CDR2 YYNGEE come from the germline V gene. The J segment lost 7 bases and the V segment lost 5 bases, leaving 4 bases of the junction unmatched. This CDR3 is CASSGTSGGLNEQFF. In DNA form, the CDR3 reads TGTGCCAGCAGTGGGACTAGCGGGGGGTTAAATGAGCAGTTCTTC.

This chain connects TRBV15 to TRBJ1-5, with a tentative D call TRBD1 (6 bases). Germline lookup yields CDR1 LNHNV and CDR2 YYDKDF (reference sequence). This CDR3 is 15 amino acids long. V lost 0 bases to trimming and J lost 7 bases, with 13 bases between them. The CDR3 sequence: CATSREQATGQPQHF. The CDR3 DNA reads TGTGCCACCAGCAGAGAGCAGGCAACAGGGCAGCCCCAGCATTTT. Full variable domain (missing parts from reference TRBV15 and TRBJ1-5): DAMVIQNPRYQVTQFGKPVTLSCSQTLNHNVMYWYQQKSSQAPKLLFHYYDKDFNNEADTPDNFQSRRPNTSFCFLDIRSPGLGDTAMYLCATSREQATGQPQHFGDGTRLSIL.

The rearrangement links TRBV5-4 to TRBJ2-7, with TRBD2 matching 9 bases. There are 15 residues in the CDR3. Germline V gene lookup returns CDR1 SGHNT and CDR2 YYREEE (reference sequence). V lost 4 bases and J lost 6; bases outside the gene matches: 11. The CDR3 loop reads CASSLAGGKRGEQYF. The CDR3, as DNA: TGTGCCAGCAGCCTCGCGGGAGGGAAGAGAGGCGAGCAGTACTTC.

The CDR3 DNA follows: TGCGCCAGCAGTCCAGGGTCGGGCACCGGGGAGCTGTTTTTT. Its protein product is CASSPGSGTGELFF. V usage is TRBV10-1 and J usage is TRBJ2-2; D might be TRBD1 (5 bases). With 5 bases removed from V and 4 bases from J, the gap between germline ends came to 11 bases. The CDR3 consists of 14 residues. Germline CDR1 is WNHNN and CDR2 is SYGVQD (reference sequence).

Notes on this clone: Other nucleotide sequences from this sample produce the same CDR3. The chain links TRBV11-2 to TRBJ2-5; D gene ambiguous. V was shortened by 2 bases and J by 3 bases, with 7 bases between the two germline ends. The CDR3 totals 13 residues. Germline V gene data show CDR1 as SGHAT and CDR2 as FQNNGV. For the CDR3, the DNA is TGTGCCAGCAGCTTATCTACTGAAGAGACCCAGTACTTC. Its protein product is CASSLSTEETQYF.

The V and J genes are TRBV7-9 and TRBJ1-4, with TRBD1 matching over 9 bases. The CDR3 covers 13 residues. V was pared by 5 bases and J by 8 bases, with 3 bases of the junction left unmatched. The germline CDR1 and CDR2 sequences are SEHNR and FQNEAQ (reference sequence). The CDR3, as DNA: TGTGCCAGCAGCCCTGGACAGGGGGAAAAACTGTTTTTT. This translates into CASSPGQGEKLFF.

The chain employs TRBV18 and TRBJ1-4; 11 bases map to TRBD1. V lost 3 bases and J lost 0; bases outside the gene matches: 9. Germline CDR1 reads KGHSH; CDR2 reads LQKENI. This CDR3 region has 19 residues. CDR3 DNA: TGTGCCAGCTCACCCGGGACAGGGGGTTTGGTCGCAACTAATGAAAAACTGTTTTTT. Amino acid sequence: CASSPGTGGLVATNEKLFF.

This rearrangement joins TRBV7-8 to TRBJ2-3; D is perhaps TRBD1 (6 bases). Trimming stripped 2 bases from V and 2 bases from J, with 14 bases between. This CDR3 is 16 amino acids long. Germline lookup yields CDR1 SGHVS and CDR2 FQNEAQ. The CDR3 is CASSLSGGGYTDTQYF. The CDR3 DNA follows: TGTGCCAGCAGCTTATCTGGGGGCGGTTACACAGATACGCAGTATTTT. The full variable domain, its missing parts supplied by reference TRBV7-8 and TRBJ2-3, is GAGVSQSPRYKVAKRGQDVALRCDPISGHVSLFWYQQALGQGPEFLTYFQNEAQLDKSGLPSDRFFAERPEGSVSTLKIQRTQQEDSAVYLCASSLSGGGYTDTQYFGPGTRLTVL.

By share, this clone counts as medium-sized. The chain couples TRBV9 to TRBJ2-2; 8 bases fit TRBD1. Germline V lookup: CDR1 SGDLS, CDR2 YYNGEE. V dropped 6 bases and J dropped 6; count of bases not matched to a gene: 19. The CDR3 has 18 amino acids. CDR3 in DNA: TGTGCCAGCACCCCGCGGCCCAGGGGGCGCAGTAACGCCGGGGAGCTGTTTTTT. It is translated as CASTPRPRGRSNAGELFF.

The chain has TRBV9 and TRBJ2-7; 8 bases agree with TRBD2. CDR3 size: 16 residues. Germline values: CDR1 SGDLS, CDR2 YYNGEE. The V and J ends lost 2 bases and 0 bases, in that order; junction bases with no gene match: 7. The CDR3 DNA sequence: TGTGCCAGCAGCGTGTGGCCCGGGACTAGCTCCTACGAGCAGTACTTC. It specifies CASSVWPGTSSYEQYF.

The chain combines TRBV15 with TRBJ2-2; TRBD1 agrees at 9 bases. Germline-derived CDR1 and CDR2 are LNHNV and YYDKDF (reference sequence). After removal of 2 bases from V and 5 bases from J, the junction contained 9 bases not matched to a gene. The CDR3 extends over 17 amino acids. As DNA, the CDR3 is TGTGCCACCAGCAGACCTAGGGAGACAGGGGGGACCGGGGAGCTGTTTTTT. As protein: CATSRPRETGGTGELFF.

The chain recombines TRBV3-1 (or the pseudogene TRBV3-2) with TRBJ2-5; D unclear. The germline CDR1 and CDR2 sequences are LGHDT and YNNKEL (reference sequence). V lost 4 bases, J lost 9 bases, and 15 bases lay in between. The CDR3 totals 13 residues. The CDR3 here is CASSPARIGPQYF. The CDR3 DNA sequence: TGTGCCAGCAGCCCCGCCAGGATTGGGCCCCAGTACTTC.

This chain links TRBV7-2 with TRBJ2-2; the D is unclear. V gave up 2 bases and J gave up 2 bases, with 6 bases separating them. Germline V gives CDR1 SGHTA, CDR2 FQGNSA. CDR3 length: 14 amino acids. CDR3 DNA: TGTGCCAGCAGCTTAACTCTAAACACCGGGGAGCTGTTTTTT. Translating gives CASSLTLNTGELFF.

The chain joins TRBV6-6 to TRBJ1-4, with TRBD1 matching 9 bases. This CDR3 is built from 16 residues. The germline gives CDR1 MNHNY, CDR2 SVGAGI (reference sequence). V lost 7 bases, J lost 7 bases, and 13 bases stayed unmatched. The chain's CDR3 is CASTFGPGTGSEKLFF. CDR3 nucleotide sequence: TGTGCCAGCACTTTCGGGCCGGGGACAGGGTCTGAAAAACTGTTTTTT.

The gene calls are TRBV4-1 and TRBJ1-5; 7 bases are a match to TRBD1. Germline assignment: CDR1 MGHRA and CDR2 YSYEKL. The CDR3 runs 16 residues. V lost 2 bases, J lost 5 bases, and 9 bases stayed unmatched. CDR3 nucleotide sequence: TGCGCCAGCAGCCAAACCCGGGACAGTTTCCATCAGCCCCAGCATTTT. This gives the protein CASSQTRDSFHQPQHF.

In this sample, this clone turned up once. The chain carries TRBV3-1 (or the pseudogene TRBV3-2) and TRBJ1-2, with 12 bases fitting TRBD1. The germline CDR1 and CDR2 sequences are LGHDT and YNNKEL (reference sequence). The CDR3 is 18 amino acids. V was clipped by 2 bases and J by 6 bases; unmatched bases: 13. CDR3 amino acids: CASSQYRGTGGAENGYTF. DNA of the CDR3: TGTGCCAGCAGCCAATACAGGGGGACAGGGGGCGCGGAAAATGGCTACACCTTC.

This sequence joins TRBV11-2 and TRBJ2-1; TRBD1 matches at 9 bases. The CDR3 has 14 residues. CDR1 is SGHAT and CDR2 is FQNNGV in the germline V gene. V dropped 6 bases and J dropped 4; count of bases not matched to a gene: 4. This CDR3 reads CASRRDRDYNEQFF. DNA for the CDR3: TGTGCCAGCAGACGGGACAGGGATTACAATGAGCAGTTCTTC.

The chain combines TRBV2 with TRBJ1-2, with D possibly matching TRBD1 (6 bases). Germline-derived CDR1 and CDR2 are SNHLY and FYNNEI. V dropped 6 bases and J dropped 5 bases, with 16 bases sitting between them. The CDR3 covers 14 residues. The CDR3 sequence is CASSAEGVGYGYTF. CDR3 nucleotide sequence: TGTGCCAGCAGCGCTGAGGGGGTTGGGTATGGCTACACCTTC.

V is TRBV9 and J is TRBJ1-1; a possible D gene is TRBD1 (6 bases). The germline V gene encodes CDR1 SGDLS and CDR2 YYNGEE. Trimming took 1 base from V and 6 from J, leaving 10 bases between them. The CDR3 spans 13 residues. The CDR3 coding sequence is TGTGCCAGCAGCGTATTACAGGGATCTGAAGCTTTCTTT. It translates to CASSVLQGSEAFF.